The 8 T cell receptor beta chains given below trace back to one sample, sequenced in a study of CD8+CD57+ T cells in acquired aplastic anemia. Genomic DNA constituted the template upon which TCR beta VDJ and CDR3 profiling was performed. TCRdb called the reads again in MiXCR, with one record for every CDR3 protein. The sample yields 160,000 or so distinct CDR3 sequences, roughly 48% seen once. Flow cytometry had shown expanded CD8+CD57+ cells in the patients chosen for sequencing. Sequencing was done on a sample of sorted CD4+, CD8+, or CD8+CD57+ T cells (not recorded which) from PBMCs. The receptors here all came from a human donor with aplastic anemia.

This clonotype came up many times. V usage is TRBV27 and J usage is TRBJ2-7; D remains unclear. The germline CDR1 and CDR2 sequences are MNHEY and SMNVEV (reference sequence). The germline V and J ends were trimmed by 5 bases and 2 bases, with 13 bases remaining between them. The CDR3 totals 14 residues. CDR3 nucleotide sequence: TGTGCCAGCAGTCCGTCGATCGGACCCTACGAGCAGTACTTC. This codes for CASSPSIGPYEQYF.

This clonotype came up many times. The V gene is TRBV7-9, the J gene TRBJ2-1, with a weak D call TRBD2 (6 bases). The ends were cut back, 7 bases at V and 9 bases at J, with 10 bases in the middle. CDR1 and CDR2 (germline): SEHNR, FQNEAQ (reference sequence). CDR3 length equals 11 residues. DNA for the CDR3: TGTGCCAGCACCCTGGGGGGTGAGCAGTTCTTC. It translates to CASTLGGEQFF.

On this clonotype: This may come from a read error, since a much larger clone is one base off. The chain employs TRBV6-4 and TRBJ1-1, with 7 bases that match TRBD1. CDR3 length: 13 residues. The germline gives CDR1 MRHNA, CDR2 SNTAGT. The CDR3 nucleotides are TGTGCCAGCCGCTCGGACAGGAACACTGAAGCTCTCTTT. This encodes CASRSDRNTEALF.

The chain couples TRBV29-1 to TRBJ1-3; 11 positions agree with TRBD1. Per germline, CDR1 SQVTM and CDR2 ANQGSEA. The CDR3 contains 14 residues. V was clipped by 6 bases and J by 2 bases; unmatched bases: 3. The DNA for the CDR3 is TGCAGCGTCAAGGGACAGGGGGCTGGAAACACCATATATTTT. Residues: CSVKGQGAGNTIYF.

This clonotype was found once. The rearrangement links TRBV2 to TRBJ2-2, with D perhaps matching TRBD2 (5 bases). Germline V gene sequence: CDR1 SNHLY, CDR2 FYNNEI. V was shortened by 4 bases and J by 7 bases, with 13 bases between the two germline ends. The CDR3 totals 14 residues. For the CDR3, the DNA is TGTGCCAGCAGTGTGGGAAGGGAGATCGGGGAGCTGTTTTTT. This translates into CASSVGREIGELFF.

This clonotype has at least ten counts. The V gene is TRBV7-2, the J gene TRBJ2-7, with 12 positions matching TRBD2. V shed 5 bases and J 6 bases; nucleotides not matched to a gene: 5. Germline V gene data show CDR1 as SGHTA and CDR2 as FQGNSA. The CDR3 runs to 14 residues. The CDR3 DNA reads as TGTGCCAGCAGCCCAGGACTAGCGGGAATCGAGCAGTACTTC. It translates to CASSPGLAGIEQYF.

This clonotype was seen repeatedly, ten times or more. The J gene is TRBJ2-7, the V gene TRBV20-1; D possibly corresponds to TRBD1 (6 bases). This CDR3 has 14 amino acids. The V end lost 0 bases, the J end lost 5 bases, and 14 bases lay between the germline ends. Germline values: CDR1 DFQATT, CDR2 SNEGSKA (reference sequence). The CDR3 nucleotides read TGCAGTGCTAGAGATCTACAGGGCATCGACGAGCAGTACTTC. Its protein product is CSARDLQGIDEQYF.

The J gene is TRBJ1-2, the V gene TRBV29-1; 8 nucleotides align to TRBD1. Per the germline V gene, CDR1 is SQVTM and CDR2 is ANQGSEA. The CDR3 runs 13 residues. Unmatched junction bases numbered 4, after V lost 4 bases and J lost 3 bases. CDR3 sequence (DNA): TGCAGCGTTGTTACAGGGGGGTACTATGGCTACACCTTC. Translating gives CSVVTGGYYGYTF.